Listed below are T cell receptor beta chains from one sample, sequenced in a study of blood T cell repertoires in COVID-19. Measured with immunoSEQ multiplex PCR; TCRdb has only the in-frame clones, and not every one. Of fewer than 400,000 clones in the sample, more than 85% were seen once. Sequenced input: PBMCs or T cells enriched from blood (not recorded which). These receptors were obtained from a woman aged 30 to 39 who had been exposed to COVID-19. The CDR3 runs from the conserved cysteine through the conserved F or W. D genes are given only for firm matches. Only some rows state a clone size, as once, few, many or a class for expanded clones.

TRBV3-1/TRBV3-2	TRBJ1-4	NA	TRBD1	TGTGCCAGCAGCCAGCAGGGGGCGACTAATGAAAAACTGTTTTTT	CASSQQGATNEKLFF
TRBV5-6	TRBJ2-7	NA	TRBD1	TGTGCCAGCAGCTTTGACAGGGACGAGCAGTACTTC	CASSFDRDEQYF
TRBV5-1	TRBJ2-5	NA	NA	TGCGCCAGCAGCTTGGCTTTGGAGACCCAGTACTTC	CASSLALETQYF
TRBV19	TRBJ1-5	NA	NA	TGTGCCAGTAGGACAGACAGCTTAGCCCAGCATTTT	CASRTDSLAQHF
TRBV5-1	TRBJ1-1	NA	TRBD1	TGCGCCAGCAGCCTATTACAGGGGGAGACTGAAGCTTTCTTT	CASSLLQGETEAFF
TRBV4-1	TRBJ1-2	NA	TRBD1	TGCGCCAGCAGCCAGTGGACAGGAGCTAACTATGGCTACACCTTC	CASSQWTGANYGYTF
TRBV7-2	TRBJ2-3	NA	TRBD1	TGTGCCAGCAGCTTAGGAGGATTGACAGGGGGAGATACGCAGTATTTT	CASSLGGLTGGDTQYF
TRBV5-4	TRBJ2-2	NA	TRBD1	TGTGCCAGCAGCTCAAGACTAACAGGGGGTGGGACCGGGGAGCTGTTTTTT	CASSSRLTGGGTGELFF
TRBV5-4	TRBJ1-2	NA	NA	TGTGCCAGCAGCCCGGGAGGAAGGGCAGGGCAGGCATTCTATGGCTACACCTTC	CASSPGGRAGQAFYGYTF
TRBV5-1	TRBJ2-1	once	NA	TGCGCCAGCAGCCCCTCTGGAGGGGAGTACAATGAGCAGTTCTTC	CASSPSGGEYNEQFF
TRBV3-1/TRBV3-2	TRBJ1-2	NA	TRBD1	TGTGCCAGCAGCCAATACAGGGGGCTCTATGGCTACACCTTC	CASSQYRGLYGYTF
TRBV18	TRBJ1-6	NA	TRBD1	TGTGCCAGCTCACCAGGACAGGTCCGCTATAATTCACCCCTCCACTTT	CASSPGQVRYNSPLHF
TRBV27	TRBJ1-6	NA	TRBD1	TGTGCCAGCAGTTTAGGGACAGGGGGAAATTCACCCCTCCACTTT	CASSLGTGGNSPLHF
TRBV6-5	TRBJ2-6	NA	NA	TGTGCCAGCAGTCTCTTACTCTCTGGGGCCAACGTCCTGACTTTC	CASSLLLSGANVLTF
TRBV7-2	TRBJ1-4	once	NA	TGTGCCAGCACCCGCGGAGTCTCAAGAACTGGAAAACTGTTTTTT	CASTRGVSRTGKLFF
TRBV11-2	TRBJ2-5	NA	TRBD2	TGTGCCAGCAGCCCCTCGGGTGCGGGGGGCCAAGAGACCCAGTACTTC	CASSPSGAGGQETQYF
TRBV7-2	TRBJ1-2	NA	NA	TGTGCCAGCAGCCCCGAGGGGGGGAACTATGGCTACACCTTC	CASSPEGGNYGYTF
TRBV7-2	TRBJ2-7	NA	NA	TGTGCCAGCAGCCTAGCGAGGGAAGGCGAGCAGTACTTC	CASSLAREGEQYF
TRBV13	TRBJ1-2	NA	NA	TGTGCCAGCAGCTTAGGGCGGGGGCAGGGGATCTATGGCTACACCTTC	CASSLGRGQGIYGYTF
TRBV6-2/TRBV6-3	TRBJ2-2	NA	NA	TGTGCCAGCAGTTACTGGACAGACACCGGGGAGCTGTTTTTT	CASSYWTDTGELFF
TRBV9	TRBJ1-3	NA	NA	TGTGCCAGCAGCGTTAGGGCCGGCAGGGCTGGAAACACCATATATTTT	CASSVRAGRAGNTIYF
TRBV5-1	TRBJ2-1	NA	NA	TGCGCCAGCAGCTTGGCCGGGGCGGGGGCACCCAATGAGCAGTTCTTC	CASSLAGAGAPNEQFF
TRBV30	TRBJ1-2	few	TRBD1	TGTGCCTGGAGTCCCTCGACAGGGAACGCTGGCTACACCTTC	CAWSPSTGNAGYTF
TRBV27	TRBJ1-5	once	NA	TGTGCCAGCTCAGCAGGGTATAGCAATCAGCCCCAGCATTTT	CASSAGYSNQPQHF
TRBV19	TRBJ1-1	NA	NA	TGTGCCACGATAAATGGGGCGACTGAAGCTTTCTTT	CATINGATEAFF
TRBV5-1	TRBJ2-5	NA	NA	TGCGCCAGCAGCTTGGTGCAGGGGAAAGAGACCCAGTACTTC	CASSLVQGKETQYF